The 18 T cell receptor beta chains below come from one sample, sequenced in a study of blood T cell repertoires in COVID-19. The assay was immunoSEQ multiplex PCR, and TCRdb's table has in-frame clones only and misses some. The data contain some 99,000 clones, roughly 80% of them singletons. Source material: peripheral blood. Receptors originate from an elderly woman with acute or convalescent COVID-19.

This chain connects TRBV2 to TRBJ1-4, with TRBD1 matching 7 bases. J was trimmed by 5 bases and V by 8 bases; bases with no gene match: 8. The germline V gene encodes CDR1 SNHLY and CDR2 FYNNEI. The CDR3 is 14 residues long. CDR3 in DNA: TGTGCCAGCTGCCGGGACAGAAAAAATGAAAAACTGTTTTTT. It yields the protein CASCRDRKNEKLFF.

The chain has TRBV7-7 and TRBJ2-7, with a possible D match to TRBD1 (6 bases). The length of the CDR3 is 17 residues. Trimming left V 5 bases short and J 5 bases short, with 25 bases between. Germline lookup yields CDR1 SSHAT and CDR2 FNYEAQ (reference sequence). This CDR3 reads CASSLNMDSYPGHEQYV. In DNA form, the CDR3 reads TGTGCCAGCAGCCTTAACATGGACAGCTATCCGGGCCACGAGCAGTACGTC.

This chain joins TRBV15 and TRBJ2-1, with 9 bases identical to TRBD1. V dropped 3 bases and J dropped 0; count of bases not matched to a gene: 9. Germline assignment: CDR1 LNHNV and CDR2 YYDKDF (reference sequence). The CDR3 loop spans 18 amino acids. DNA for the CDR3: TGTGCCACCAGCAGTCCCGGGACAGGGACGGGCTCCTACAATGAGCAGTTCTTC. Translating gives CATSSPGTGTGSYNEQFF.

The chain joins TRBV30 to TRBJ1-6; 9 nucleotides align to TRBD1. Germline trimming cut 2 bases from V and 6 bases from J; bases unmatched to any gene: 5. The germline V gene encodes CDR1 GTSNPN and CDR2 SVGIG (reference sequence). The CDR3 is 15 residues long. CDR3 amino acids: CAWSQRGQGNSPLHF. CDR3 nucleotides: TGTGCCTGGAGTCAAAGGGGACAGGGTAATTCACCCCTCCACTTT.

This clone turned up a few times. V is TRBV5-1 and J is TRBJ1-1, with D uncertain. The V end lost 1 base, the J end lost 0 bases, and 7 bases lay between the germline ends. CDR1 and CDR2 from the germline V gene are SGHRS and YFSETQ. There are 14 residues in the CDR3. In DNA, the CDR3 is TGCGCCAGCAGCTTGAGCGGCCTGAACACTGAAGCTTTCTTT. It specifies CASSLSGLNTEAFF.

Only a few counts were recorded for this clone. The rearrangement links TRBV10-3 to TRBJ1-5; perhaps TRBD1 as D (5 bases). Looked up from germline, CDR1 is ENHRY and CDR2 is SYGVKD. V was pared by 3 bases and J by 6 bases, with 9 bases between. This CDR3 contains 13 residues. CDR3 DNA: TGTGCCATCAGTGACCAGGGAAGTCAGCCCCAGCATTTT. Its protein product is CAISDQGSQPQHF.

The genes are TRBV7-2 and TRBJ1-3; tentative D call: TRBD1 (5 bases). The CDR3 has 14 amino acids. V lost 5 bases and J lost 5, with 13 bases in between. Germline CDR1 SGHTA, CDR2 FQGNSA. This CDR3 is CASSPGGGRNTIYF. DNA for the CDR3: TGTGCCAGCAGCCCTGGGGGAGGTAGAAACACCATATATTTT. Full variable domain (outside the CDR3, taken from reference TRBV7-2 and TRBJ1-3): GAGVSQSPSNKVTEKGKDVELRCDPISGHTALYWYRQSLGQGLEFLIYFQGNSAPDKSGLPSDRFSAERTGGSVSTLTIQRTQQEDSAVYLCASSPGGGRNTIYFGEGSWLTVV.

This chain links TRBV9 with TRBJ1-4; D is undetermined. CDR3 length: 13 amino acids. V was shortened by 1 base and J by 7 bases, with 8 bases between the two germline ends. Germline assignment: CDR1 SGDLS and CDR2 YYNGEE. The CDR3 bases are TGTGCCAGCAGCGTAAAGGAGGGTGAAAAACTGTTTTTT. Translated: CASSVKEGEKLFF.

CDR3 nucleotides: TGCAGTGCTAGTTCTGATCGGGGCTACGAGCAGTACGTC. It is translated as CSASSDRGYEQYV. The chain carries TRBV20-1 and TRBJ2-7; the D gene is possibly TRBD2 (5 bases). Per germline, CDR1 DFQATT and CDR2 SNEGSKA (reference sequence). This CDR3 is 13 amino acids long. Trimming pared 3 bases from V and 3 bases from J, leaving 12 bases between.

The chain uses TRBV9 and TRBJ1-1, with 8 bases fitting TRBD1. With 4 bases clipped from V and 1 base from J, the junction kept 6 bases outside the gene matches. This CDR3 spans 15 amino acids. CDR1 and CDR2 (germline): SGDLS, YYNGEE. The CDR3 DNA is TGTGCCAGCAGCCCACCAGGGGGCAAGAACACTGAAGCTTTCTTT. Translating it yields CASSPPGGKNTEAFF.

The V gene is TRBV10-3, the J gene TRBJ2-5; 7 nucleotides match TRBD2. Trimming at V came to 3 bases and at J to 3 bases, leaving 7 bases not matched to a gene. Germline values: CDR1 ENHRY, CDR2 SYGVKD. CDR3 length: 15 amino acids. The CDR3 DNA follows: TGTGCCATCAGTGATTTGGGGGGGAGGGAAGAGACCCAGTACTTC. Translation: CAISDLGGREETQYF.

The chain employs TRBV10-2 and TRBJ1-2, with D possibly TRBD1 on 5 matching bases. The V gene's germline CDR1 is WSHSY and CDR2 SAAADI. This CDR3 contains 16 residues. V lost 2 bases to trimming and J lost 0 bases, with 13 bases between them. CDR3 coding DNA: TGCGCCAGCAGTGAGCCCAGCGGGGCCTCTAACTATGGCTACACCTTC. Residues: CASSEPSGASNYGYTF.

The chain links TRBV2 to TRBJ1-4; TRBD1 matches 10 bases. V was pared by 5 bases and J by 8 bases, with 5 bases of the junction left unmatched. CDR1 and CDR2 (germline): SNHLY, FYNNEI. The CDR3 extends over 14 amino acids. For the CDR3, the DNA is TGTGCCAGCAGTACCGGGACAGGGGTCGAAAAACTGTTTTTT. Its protein is CASSTGTGVEKLFF.

This chain uses TRBV30 with TRBJ1-1; D gene uncertain. CDR1 and CDR2 (germline): GTSNPN, SVGIG (reference sequence). V shed 3 bases and J shed 1 base, with 9 bases lying between them. CDR3 length: 13 residues. Here the CDR3 reads CAWRTAANTEAFF. The CDR3 DNA follows: TGTGCCTGGAGAACGGCGGCGAACACTGAAGCTTTCTTT.

The chain carries TRBV19 and TRBJ2-1; TRBD1 matches at 9 bases. This CDR3 is built from 16 residues. V was clipped by 1 base and J by 8 bases; unmatched bases: 9. Germline V gene sequence: CDR1 LNHDA, CDR2 SQIVND (reference sequence). CDR3 DNA: TGTGCCAGTAGTATAGGAGCGGGACAGGGCCAATATGAGCAGTTCTTC. Amino acids: CASSIGAGQGQYEQFF.

The rearrangement joins TRBV29-1 to TRBJ1-2; 7 bases map to TRBD1. V shed 5 bases, J shed 6 bases, and the junction held 12 bases outside the gene matches. The CDR3 has 14 residues. CDR1 and CDR2 from the germline V gene are SQVTM and ANQGSEA. This CDR3 reads CSVTTNRGEDGYTF. In DNA form, the CDR3 reads TGCAGCGTTACAACAAACAGGGGCGAGGATGGCTACACCTTC.

The V gene is TRBV5-1, the J gene TRBJ2-1; perhaps TRBD2 as D (7 bases). The CDR3 runs to 15 residues. Germline V gives CDR1 SGHRS, CDR2 YFSETQ. V lost 0 bases to trimming and J lost 7 bases, with 14 bases between them. CDR3 region: CASSLGGGARNEQFF. The CDR3 nucleotides read TGCGCCAGCAGCTTGGGAGGGGGGGCCCGGAATGAGCAGTTCTTC.

The chain couples TRBV5-1 to TRBJ2-3; D gene unclear. Germline V gene data show CDR1 as SGHRS and CDR2 as YFSETQ. Between the trimmed V and J ends, which lost 0 bases and 8 bases, there was a span of 7 bases. The CDR3 is made up of 12 amino acids. This CDR3 reads CASSLGVSTQYF. The CDR3 coding sequence is TGCGCCAGCAGCTTGGGCGTAAGTACGCAGTATTTT.